This T cell receptor (beta chain) was sequenced during a study of shared clonotypes between healthy human individuals. Overall study context: A couple of women and a few men aged 18 to 49 made up the donors. Study-wide results and caveats: Enrolling few donors narrowed the genetic and exposure-history diversity that was represented. Estimated richness values were generally larger in naive subsets than in memory subsets.

Notes on this clone: Antigen unknown.

Germline lookup yields CDR1 SQVTM and CDR2 ANQGSEA. This CDR3 is built from 15 residues. Trimming stripped 1 base from V and 5 bases from J, with 17 bases between. Several immunoSEQ plates held equal portions of the genomic DNA taken from each subset. TCRdb's copy holds only in-frame clones and misses some; the assay was immunoSEQ multiplex PCR. The data show approximately 2,000,000 clones, with under 95% seen just once and 0.3% to 0.4% held by the top ten. This TCR was recovered from a man in his late teens or twenties in good health. Some clones in this sample may be carry-over from other donors' samples. Source material: naive CD4+ T cells from PBMCs. Specified subset: CD45RA+ positively selected. The rearrangement uses TRBV29-1 and TRBJ2-5, with D tentatively TRBD1 or TRBD2 (6 bases each). The DNA of the CDR3 is TGCAGCGTTGAAGTTTTTAGGGGGGTTGGGGAGACCCAGTACTTC. Amino acid sequence: CSVEVFRGVGETQYF.